Listed below are T cell receptor beta chains from one sample, sequenced in a study of blood T cell repertoires in COVID-19. Assay used: immunoSEQ multiplex PCR; TCRdb lists only in-frame clones, some missing. The sample consists of over 250,000 clones, about nine tenths of them appearing once. The material sequenced was peripheral blood. Every receptor here comes from a person under 35 with COVID-19, enrolled during active disease. CDR3s include the opening cysteine and the closing phenylalanine or tryptophan. A D gene is named only where the DNA matches it firmly.

d_call: NA; v_call: TRBV19; j_call: TRBJ1-2; cdr3_aa: CASSMSTGYTF; cdr3_nt: TGTGCCAGTAGTATGAGTACCGGCTACACCTTC
d_call: NA; v_call: TRBV7-9; j_call: TRBJ1-6; cdr3_aa: CASSLSAGKKTLHF; cdr3_nt: TGTGCCAGCAGCTTATCTGCAGGAAAGAAGACCCTCCACTTT
d_call: TRBD1; v_call: TRBV9; j_call: TRBJ1-3; cdr3_aa: CASSSGQGNTIYF; cdr3_nt: TGTGCCAGCAGCTCGGGACAGGGAAACACCATATATTTT
d_call: TRBD1; v_call: TRBV7-2; j_call: TRBJ1-2; cdr3_aa: CASSLDPGQGYGYTF; cdr3_nt: TGTGCCAGCAGCTTAGACCCGGGACAGGGGTATGGCTACACCTTC
d_call: NA; v_call: TRBV28; j_call: TRBJ2-1; cdr3_aa: CATERDFGQFF; cdr3_nt: TGTGCCACCGAACGGGACTTTGGGCAGTTCTTC
d_call: NA; v_call: TRBV28; j_call: TRBJ2-7; cdr3_aa: CASSPPFYEQYF; cdr3_nt: TGTGCCAGCAGTCCCCCCTTCTACGAGCAGTACTTC
d_call: NA; v_call: TRBV27; j_call: TRBJ1-2; cdr3_aa: CASSFRREQYGYTF; cdr3_nt: TGTGCCAGCAGTTTTCGCAGGGAACAATATGGCTACACCTTC
d_call: TRBD2; v_call: TRBV7-2; j_call: TRBJ2-1; cdr3_aa: CASSFLAGAEQFF; cdr3_nt: TGTGCCAGCAGCTTCCTAGCGGGAGCTGAGCAGTTCTTC
d_call: TRBD2; v_call: TRBV2; j_call: TRBJ2-2; cdr3_aa: CASSELAGVNTGELFF; cdr3_nt: TGTGCCAGCAGTGAACTAGCGGGAGTAAACACCGGGGAGCTGTTTTTT
d_call: TRBD2; v_call: TRBV9; j_call: TRBJ2-5; cdr3_aa: CASSVGVWGGETQYF; cdr3_nt: TGTGCCAGCAGCGTAGGAGTCTGGGGGGGTGAGACCCAGTACTTC
d_call: NA; v_call: TRBV27; j_call: TRBJ1-2; cdr3_aa: CASSLSVYAGNYGYTF; cdr3_nt: TGTGCCAGCAGTTTATCGGTTTACGCAGGAAACTATGGCTACACCTTC
d_call: NA; v_call: TRBV27; j_call: TRBJ1-3; cdr3_aa: CASSLGREVGNTIYF; cdr3_nt: TGTGCCAGCAGTTTAGGTCGGGAGGTTGGAAACACCATATATTTT